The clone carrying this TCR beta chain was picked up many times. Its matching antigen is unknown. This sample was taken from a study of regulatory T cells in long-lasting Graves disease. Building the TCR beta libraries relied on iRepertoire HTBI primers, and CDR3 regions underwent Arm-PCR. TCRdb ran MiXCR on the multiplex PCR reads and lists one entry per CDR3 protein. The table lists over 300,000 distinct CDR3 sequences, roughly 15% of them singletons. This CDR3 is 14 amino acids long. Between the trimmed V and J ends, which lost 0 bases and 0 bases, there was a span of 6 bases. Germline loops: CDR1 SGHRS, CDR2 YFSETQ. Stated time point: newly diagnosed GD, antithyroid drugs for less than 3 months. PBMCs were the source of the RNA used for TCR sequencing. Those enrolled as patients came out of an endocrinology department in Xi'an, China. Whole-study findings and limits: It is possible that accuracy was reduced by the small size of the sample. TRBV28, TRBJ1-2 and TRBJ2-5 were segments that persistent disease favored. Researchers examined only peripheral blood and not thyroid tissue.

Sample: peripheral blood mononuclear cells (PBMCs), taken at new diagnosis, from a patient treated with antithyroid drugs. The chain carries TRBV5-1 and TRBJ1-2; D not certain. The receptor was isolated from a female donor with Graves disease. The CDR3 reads CASSLDRPNYGYTF. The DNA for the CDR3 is TGCGCCAGCAGCTTGGACAGACCTAACTATGGCTACACCTTC. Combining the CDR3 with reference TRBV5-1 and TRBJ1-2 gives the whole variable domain KAGVTQTPRYLIKTRGQQVTLSCSPISGHRSVSWYQQTPGQGLQFLFEYFSETQRNKGNFPGRFSGRQFSNSRSEMNVSTLELGDSALYLCASSLDRPNYGYTFGSGTRLTVV.